Each of the 13 T cell receptor beta chains below was sequenced from the same sample in a study of regulatory T cells in long-lasting Graves disease. Investigators prepared the TCR beta libraries by applying iRepertoire HTBI primers and Arm-PCR of CDR3 regions. MiXCR, applied by TCRdb to the multiplex PCR reads, yields one record per CDR3 protein. The sample yields 600,000 to 650,000 distinct CDR3 sequences, 16% seen once. The sample's time point: newly diagnosed GD, antithyroid drugs for less than 3 months. From RNA extracted from PBMCs, the TCR library was made. The sample also formed part of further work on T cells in Graves' hyperthyroidism and ophthalmopathy.

Specimen: peripheral blood mononuclear cells (PBMCs), collected at new diagnosis, from a patient treated with antithyroid drugs. These receptors all stem from a woman in her twenties or thirties with Graves disease.

The V gene is TRBV6-1, the J gene TRBJ2-7, with 9 bases identical to TRBD1. CDR1 is MNHNS and CDR2 is SASEGT in the germline V gene. This CDR3 has 16 amino acids. The V gene end was trimmed by 8 bases and the J gene end by 4 bases; junction bases not matched to a gene: 15. DNA of the CDR3: TGTGCCAGCTACCGATTCCCCGGGACAGGGACGTACGAGCAGTACTTC. This translates into CASYRFPGTGTYEQYF.

This clonotype came up many times. The chain couples TRBV10-3 to TRBJ1-1; D is ambiguous. This CDR3 comprises 15 residues. The germline CDR1 and CDR2 sequences are ENHRY and SYGVKD. Trimming cost V 0 bases and J 5 bases, with 13 bases left between them. CDR3 DNA sequence: TGTGCCATCAGTGAGTCGACGGGCGCCGTTACTGAAGCTTTCTTT. This sequence encodes CAISESTGAVTEAFF.

This clonotype was observed at least ten times. The chain employs TRBV9 and TRBJ1-2; D call uncertain. Germline assignment: CDR1 SGDLS and CDR2 YYNGEE. V dropped 0 bases and J dropped 1 base, with 7 bases sitting between them. This CDR3 is 14 amino acids long. The CDR3 DNA reads as TGTGCCAGCAGCGTAGTCCCGGATAACTATGGCTACACCTTC. Translation: CASSVVPDNYGYTF.

The chain employs TRBV30 and TRBJ2-2; D remains unclear. V lost 4 bases and J lost 2, with 8 bases in between. Germline V gives CDR1 GTSNPN, CDR2 SVGIG (reference sequence). The length of the CDR3 is 13 residues. The CDR3 DNA is TGTGCCTGGACAGGATTTAACACCGGGGAGCTGTTTTTT. Translating gives CAWTGFNTGELFF.

This clonotype was found many times. The rearrangement uses TRBV15 and TRBJ2-1; 11 nucleotides align to TRBD1. With V trimmed by 6 bases and J by 8 bases, 9 bases remained unmatched. The germline CDR1 and CDR2 sequences are LNHNV and YYDKDF (reference sequence). The CDR3 runs to 15 residues. The CDR3: CATSSLGQGDHEQFF. As DNA, the CDR3 is TGTGCCACCAGTTCTCTGGGACAGGGGGACCATGAGCAGTTCTTC.

This clonotype has ten or more counts. V usage is TRBV10-3 and J usage is TRBJ2-5; D may be TRBD1 (6 bases). Trimming removed 3 bases from V and 3 bases from J, with 14 bases in between. CDR3 length equals 15 residues. Germline CDR1 ENHRY, CDR2 SYGVKD. CDR3 coding DNA: TGTGCCATCAGTGACCCCCCCGGGACAAAAGAGACCCAGTACTTC. It encodes CAISDPPGTKETQYF.

The V and J genes are TRBV5-1 and TRBJ1-2; 7 nucleotides match TRBD1. Germline-derived CDR1 and CDR2 are SGHRS and YFSETQ. This CDR3 has 14 residues. V lost 6 bases to trimming and J lost 2 bases; unmatched junction nucleotides: 7. In DNA form, the CDR3 reads TGCGCCAGCAACATGGCAGGGGGAAACTATGGCTACACCTTC. Its protein is CASNMAGGNYGYTF.

The chain links TRBV5-1 to TRBJ1-3; D remains unclear. Germline V lookup: CDR1 SGHRS, CDR2 YFSETQ. CDR3 size: 13 residues. Deletions cut 4 bases from V and 3 bases from J, with 8 bases between. CDR3 sequence reads: CASSADGGNTIYF. The CDR3 bases are TGCGCCAGCAGCGCGGACGGTGGAAACACCATATATTTT.

This clonotype appeared many times. The gene calls are TRBV6-1 and TRBJ1-2; D is perhaps TRBD1 (5 bases). The CDR3 is made up of 13 amino acids. Trimming shortened V by 7 bases and J by 5 bases, and 14 bases separated the two germline ends. The V gene's germline CDR1 is MNHNS and CDR2 SASEGT. For the CDR3, the DNA is TGTGCCAGCACCTCCCCCAGGGCTTATGGCTACACCTTC. Its protein product is CASTSPRAYGYTF.

For this clonotype: One base away lies a much larger clone, so this may be a sequencing read error. The chain uses TRBV12-3 or TRBV12-4 and TRBJ1-1, with D possibly TRBD1 on 5 matching bases. Trimming pared 6 bases from V and 1 base from J, leaving 18 bases between. The CDR3 is made up of 16 amino acids. The CDR3 spells CASSPGPTLPNTEAFF. CDR3 in DNA: TGTGCCAGCAGCCCGGGACCCACCTTGCCGAACACTGAAGCTTTCTTT.

The sample holds many counts of this clonotype. The V gene is TRBV11-2, the J gene TRBJ1-6; D is uncertain. The germline V and J ends were trimmed by 5 bases and 6 bases, with 5 bases remaining between them. Germline CDR1 is SGHAT and CDR2 is FQNNGV. The CDR3 sequence is 12 residues long. The CDR3 coding sequence is TGTGCCAGCAGCCTCAGTAATTCACCCCTCCACTTT. Protein: CASSLSNSPLHF.

The genes are TRBV5-1 and TRBJ1-1; perhaps TRBD1 as D (6 bases). There are 17 residues in the CDR3. V was trimmed by 4 bases and J by 10 bases, leaving 29 bases between them. Germline lookup yields CDR1 SGHRS and CDR2 YFSETQ. As DNA, the CDR3 is TGCGCCAGCAGCCCCGTCCGGGGGCCGTCACCCCCTTCCGCAGCTTTCTTT. Translated, it gives CASSPVRGPSPPSAAFF.

The table lists this clonotype with many counts. CDR3 residues: CASSAGSVETQYF. CDR3 DNA sequence: TGTGCCAGCAGCGCGGGGAGCGTCGAGACCCAGTACTTC. The V call is TRBV9, the J call TRBJ2-5, with D possibly being TRBD2 (5 bases). V was shortened by 3 bases and J by 5 bases, with 11 bases between the two germline ends. The V gene's germline CDR1 is SGDLS and CDR2 YYNGEE. The CDR3 runs to 13 residues.